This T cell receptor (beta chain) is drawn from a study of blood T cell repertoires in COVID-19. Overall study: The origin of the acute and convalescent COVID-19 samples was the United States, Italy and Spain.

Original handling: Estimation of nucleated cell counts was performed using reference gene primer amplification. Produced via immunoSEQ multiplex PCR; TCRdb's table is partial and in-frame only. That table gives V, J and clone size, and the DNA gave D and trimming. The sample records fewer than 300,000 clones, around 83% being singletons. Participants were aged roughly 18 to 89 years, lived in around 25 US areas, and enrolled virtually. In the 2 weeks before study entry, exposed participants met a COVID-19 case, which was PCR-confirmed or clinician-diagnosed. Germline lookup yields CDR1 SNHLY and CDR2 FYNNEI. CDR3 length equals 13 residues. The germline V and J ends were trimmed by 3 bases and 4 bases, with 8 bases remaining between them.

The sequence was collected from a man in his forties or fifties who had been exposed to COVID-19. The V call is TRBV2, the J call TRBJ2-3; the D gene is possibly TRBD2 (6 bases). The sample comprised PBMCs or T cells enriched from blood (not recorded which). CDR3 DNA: TGTGCCAGCAGTGATGTAGCGGCAGATACGCAGTATTTT. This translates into CASSDVAADTQYF.